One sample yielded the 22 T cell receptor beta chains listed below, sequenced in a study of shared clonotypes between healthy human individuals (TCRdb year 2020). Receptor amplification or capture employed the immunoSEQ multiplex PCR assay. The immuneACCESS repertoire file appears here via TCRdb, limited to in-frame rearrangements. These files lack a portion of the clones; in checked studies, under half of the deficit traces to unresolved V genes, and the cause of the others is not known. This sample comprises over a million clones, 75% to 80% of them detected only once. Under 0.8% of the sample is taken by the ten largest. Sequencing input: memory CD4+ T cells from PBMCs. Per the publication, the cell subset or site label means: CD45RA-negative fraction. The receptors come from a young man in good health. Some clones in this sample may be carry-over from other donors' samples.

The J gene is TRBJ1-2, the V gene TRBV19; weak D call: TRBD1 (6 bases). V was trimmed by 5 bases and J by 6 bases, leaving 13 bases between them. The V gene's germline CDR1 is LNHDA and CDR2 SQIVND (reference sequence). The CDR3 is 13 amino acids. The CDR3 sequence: CASSSWGANGYTF. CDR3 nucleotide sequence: TGTGCCAGTAGTTCCTGGGGGGCTAATGGCTACACCTTC.

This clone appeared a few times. CDR3 sequence: CASLDRFSGNTIYF. CDR3 DNA: TGTGCCAGTCTCGACAGGTTCTCTGGAAACACCATATATTTT. This sequence joins TRBV28 and TRBJ1-3; D is possibly TRBD1 (6 bases). V was clipped by 9 bases and J by 0 bases, with 12 bases between them. This CDR3 has 14 residues. CDR1 is MDHEN, CDR2 SYDVKM, per germline.

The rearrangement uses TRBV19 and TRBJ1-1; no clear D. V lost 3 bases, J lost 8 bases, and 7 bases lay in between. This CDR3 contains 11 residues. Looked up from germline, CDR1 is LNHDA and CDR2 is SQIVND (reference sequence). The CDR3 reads CASSIGVEAFF. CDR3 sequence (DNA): TGTGCCAGTAGTATCGGAGTAGAAGCTTTCTTT.

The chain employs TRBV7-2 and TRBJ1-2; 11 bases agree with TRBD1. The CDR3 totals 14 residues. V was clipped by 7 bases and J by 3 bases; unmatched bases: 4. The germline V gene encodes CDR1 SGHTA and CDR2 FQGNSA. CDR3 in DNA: TGTGCCAGCACCAGGACAGGGGGCGACTATGGCTACACCTTC. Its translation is CASTRTGGDYGYTF.

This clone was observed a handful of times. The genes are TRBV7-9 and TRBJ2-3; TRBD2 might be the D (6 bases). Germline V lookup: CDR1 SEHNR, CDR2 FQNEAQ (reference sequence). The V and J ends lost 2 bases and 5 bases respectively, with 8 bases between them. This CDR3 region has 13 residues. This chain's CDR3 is CASSLMGLDTQYF. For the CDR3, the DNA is TGTGCCAGCAGCTTAATGGGACTAGATACGCAGTATTTT.

CDR3 amino acids: CASSLRTGEGYTF. CDR3 nucleotide sequence: TGTGCCAGCAGTTTACGGACAGGGGAAGGCTACACCTTC. V is TRBV28 and J is TRBJ1-2; 9 bases align to TRBD1. The V and J ends lost 2 bases and 8 bases, in that order; junction bases with no gene match: 3. Germline CDR1 is MDHEN and CDR2 is SYDVKM. The CDR3 is 13 residues long.

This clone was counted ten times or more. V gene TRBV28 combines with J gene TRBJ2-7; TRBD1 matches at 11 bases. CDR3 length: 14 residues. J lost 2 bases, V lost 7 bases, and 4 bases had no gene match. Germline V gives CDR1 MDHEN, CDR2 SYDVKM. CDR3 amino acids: CASKMGQGAYEQYF. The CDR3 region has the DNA TGTGCCAGCAAAATGGGACAGGGGGCCTACGAGCAGTACTTC.

CDR3 loop: CASSKGGGRSSTDTQYF. The CDR3 coding sequence is TGTGCCAGCAGCAAAGGGGGGGGCAGGTCTAGCACAGATACGCAGTATTTT. J is TRBJ2-3 and V is TRBV21-1; the tabulated D call, TRBD2, remains unverified against the DNA. TRBV21-1 is assigned pseudogene status. CDR3 length equals 17 residues.

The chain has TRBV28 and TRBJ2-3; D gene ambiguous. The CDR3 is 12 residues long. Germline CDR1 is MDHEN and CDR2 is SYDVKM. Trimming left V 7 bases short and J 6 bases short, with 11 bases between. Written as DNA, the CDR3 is TGTGCCAGCACCCCGGTAGGGGATACGCAGTATTTT. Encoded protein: CASTPVGDTQYF.

CDR3 in DNA: TGCGCCAGCAGAGAGACAGGCGAAAACACCATATATTTT. Encoded protein: CASRETGENTIYF. V is TRBV4-3 and J is TRBJ1-3; a possible D gene is TRBD1 (6 bases). The CDR3 covers 13 residues. Germline V gene data show CDR1 as LGHNA and CDR2 as YSLEER. V was cut by 6 bases and J by 6 bases, with 12 bases left in between.

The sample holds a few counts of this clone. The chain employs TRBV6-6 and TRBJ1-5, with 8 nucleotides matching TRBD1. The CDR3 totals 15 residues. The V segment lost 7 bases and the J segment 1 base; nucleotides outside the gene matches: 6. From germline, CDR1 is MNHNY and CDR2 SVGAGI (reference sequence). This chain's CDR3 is CASTKRQGSNQPQHF. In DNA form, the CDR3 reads TGTGCCAGCACAAAAAGACAGGGGAGCAATCAGCCCCAGCATTTT.

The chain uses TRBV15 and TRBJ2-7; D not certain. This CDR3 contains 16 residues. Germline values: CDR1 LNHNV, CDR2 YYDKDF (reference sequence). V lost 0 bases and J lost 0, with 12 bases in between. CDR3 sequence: CATSRDLGSSSYEQYF. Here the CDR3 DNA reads TGTGCCACCAGCAGAGATCTGGGCAGTAGCTCCTACGAGCAGTACTTC.

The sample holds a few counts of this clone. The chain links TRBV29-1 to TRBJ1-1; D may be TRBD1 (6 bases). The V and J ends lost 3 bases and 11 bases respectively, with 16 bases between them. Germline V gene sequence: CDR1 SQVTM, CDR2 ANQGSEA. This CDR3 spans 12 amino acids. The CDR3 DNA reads TGCAGCGTTGACCGCAACAGGGCGGGCGCTTTCTTT. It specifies CSVDRNRAGAFF.

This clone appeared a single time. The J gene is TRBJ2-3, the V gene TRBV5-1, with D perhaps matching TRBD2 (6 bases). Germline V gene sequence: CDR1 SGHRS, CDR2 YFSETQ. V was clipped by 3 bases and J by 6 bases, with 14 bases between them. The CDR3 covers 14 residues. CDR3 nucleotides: TGCGCCAGCAGCTCGCGCCCGGGGGTGGATACGCAGTATTTT. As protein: CASSSRPGVDTQYF.

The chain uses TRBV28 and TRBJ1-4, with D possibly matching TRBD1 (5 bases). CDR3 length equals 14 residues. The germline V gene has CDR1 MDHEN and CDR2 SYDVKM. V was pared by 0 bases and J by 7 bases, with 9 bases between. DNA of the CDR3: TGTGCCAGCAGTTTATGGGGGCGCGGTGAAAAACTGTTTTTT. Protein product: CASSLWGRGEKLFF.

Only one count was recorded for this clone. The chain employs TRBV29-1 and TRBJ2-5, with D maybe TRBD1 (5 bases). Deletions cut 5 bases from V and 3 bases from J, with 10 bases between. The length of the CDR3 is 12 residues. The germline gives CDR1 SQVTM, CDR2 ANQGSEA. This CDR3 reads CSVPWGEETQYF. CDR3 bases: TGCAGCGTTCCGTGGGGCGAAGAGACCCAGTACTTC.

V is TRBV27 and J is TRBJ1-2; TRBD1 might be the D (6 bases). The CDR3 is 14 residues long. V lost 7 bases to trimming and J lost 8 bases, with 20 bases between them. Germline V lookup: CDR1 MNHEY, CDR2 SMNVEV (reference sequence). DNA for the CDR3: TGTGCCAGCACCTCATTGGGGGGGCTGGAGGGCTACACCTTC. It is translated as CASTSLGGLEGYTF.

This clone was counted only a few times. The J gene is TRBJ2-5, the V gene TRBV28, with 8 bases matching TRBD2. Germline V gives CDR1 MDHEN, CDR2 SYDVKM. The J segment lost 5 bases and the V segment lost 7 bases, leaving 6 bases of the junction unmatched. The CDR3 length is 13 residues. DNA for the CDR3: TGTGCCAGCATGCCGGGAGGGAGGGAGACCCAGTACTTC. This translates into CASMPGGRETQYF.

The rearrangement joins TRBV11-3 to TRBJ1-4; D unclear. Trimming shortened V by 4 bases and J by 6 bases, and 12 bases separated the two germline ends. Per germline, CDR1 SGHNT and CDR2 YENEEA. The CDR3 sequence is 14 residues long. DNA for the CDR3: TGTGCCAGCAGCTCGGGATCTGGGGATGAAAAACTGTTTTTT. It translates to CASSSGSGDEKLFF.

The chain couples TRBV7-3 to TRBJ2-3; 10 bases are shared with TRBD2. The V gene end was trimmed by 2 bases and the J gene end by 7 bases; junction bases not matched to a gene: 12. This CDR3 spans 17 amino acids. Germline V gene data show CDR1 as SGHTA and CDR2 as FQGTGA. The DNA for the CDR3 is TGTGCCAGCAGCTTAGGATCTAGCGGGAGTGGCGGATATACGCAGTATTTT. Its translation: CASSLGSSGSGGYTQYF.

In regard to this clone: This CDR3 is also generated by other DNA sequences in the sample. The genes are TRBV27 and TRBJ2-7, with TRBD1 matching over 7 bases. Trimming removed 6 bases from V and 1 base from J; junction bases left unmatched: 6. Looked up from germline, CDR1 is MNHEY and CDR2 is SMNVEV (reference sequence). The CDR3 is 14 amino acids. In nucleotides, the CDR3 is TGTGCCAGCAGCGGGACAGCTTTTTCCTACGAGCAGTACTTC. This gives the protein CASSGTAFSYEQYF.

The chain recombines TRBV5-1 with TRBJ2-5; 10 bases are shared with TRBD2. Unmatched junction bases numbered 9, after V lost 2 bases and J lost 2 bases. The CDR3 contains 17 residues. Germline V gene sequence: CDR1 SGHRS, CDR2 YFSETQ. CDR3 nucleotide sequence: TGCGCCAGCAGCTTAGCGGGAGGGGGCTCAACTCAAGAGACCCAGTACTTC. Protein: CASSLAGGGSTQETQYF.